What follows describes a single T cell receptor (beta chain). The antigen remains undetermined. Sequencing of TCR beta was performed on blood CD8+ and CD4+ T cells. TEMRA cells were enriched by FACS, and CD4+ and CD8+ T cells were negatively isolated. The CDR3 is 15 residues long. CDR1 and CDR2 (germline): MGHRA, YSYEKL. The V end lost 2 bases, the J end lost 2 bases, and 13 bases lay between the germline ends. The data derive from a study of CD8 T cells in Susac syndrome. Random hexamers were used to reverse transcribe the RNA input (roughly 0.5 to 1 ug). The authors amplified TCR beta CDR3 across 54 Vbeta and 13 Jbeta using immunoSEQ multiplex PCR. TCRdb processed the immunoSEQ multiplex PCR reads anew with MiXCR; each CDR3 protein has one entry. The repertoire holds roughly 400,000 distinct CDR3 sequences, with approximately 85% as singletons. Study conclusions and caveats: The study recognized that its TCR sequencing and HLA analysis covered a relatively small number of individuals.

The sequencing sample was made of CD8+ T cells from PBMCs. The chain is built from TRBV4-1 and TRBJ2-7; D gene ambiguous. The receptor comes from a human donor with multiple sclerosis. CDR3 protein: CASSQSLGLTYEQYF. CDR3 bases: TGCGCCAGCAGCCAAAGCCTAGGGCTTACCTACGAGCAGTACTTC.